The next 22 T cell receptor beta chains were all read from a single sample in a study of tumor-infiltrating lymphocytes in primary liver carcinoma. From 500 ng total RNA, TCR beta cDNA was generated with a primer in the constant region. Three-round nested multiplex PCR performed with slightly modified ARM-PCR produced the TCR beta libraries. The opening two PCR rounds, around 11 cycles each, paired TRBV1-TRBV30 forward primers with a C-beta reverse primer. TCRdb ran MiXCR on the multiplex PCR reads and lists one entry per CDR3 protein. The sample lists 310,000 or so distinct CDR3 sequences, around 60% occurring once. Unsorted whole blood yielded the blood RNA, and germline DNA was also extracted. Sequencing used peripheral blood. The receptors originated from a man aged 35 to 55 with primary liver carcinoma and hepatitis B virus infection.

A remark on this clonotype: Germline is not matched at one junction end, which may reflect a read error. The genes are TRBV10-3 and TRBJ1-2, with D tentatively TRBD1 (5 bases). The germline V gene has CDR1 ENHRY and CDR2 SYGVKD. The CDR3 is 13 amino acids. CDR3 DNA: TGTGCCATCAGCTCCCAGGGAAACTATGGCTACATCTTC. Amino acid sequence: CAISSQGNYGYIF.

This clonotype was found a few times. The rearrangement uses TRBV28 and TRBJ2-6; tentative D call: TRBD1 (6 bases). CDR1 MDHEN and CDR2 SYDVKM come from the germline V gene. The CDR3 extends over 15 amino acids. V gave up 4 bases and J gave up 4 bases, with 11 bases separating them. The CDR3 DNA reads TGTGCCAGCAGTTCCACAGGGCCGGGGGCCAACGTCCTGACTTTC. This codes for CASSSTGPGANVLTF.

This clonotype was found once. Just one base apart from a much larger clone, this may be a read error. The chain is built from TRBV5-6 and TRBJ2-1, with no clear D. The CDR3 loop spans 13 amino acids. Trimming took off 0 bases at V and 8 bases at J, with 9 bases between the two ends. Per germline, CDR1 SGHDT and CDR2 YYEEEE. CDR3 nucleotides: TGTGCCAGCAGCTTGGGCGAGAACGATGAGCAGTTCTTC. This codes for CASSLGENDEQFF. The entire variable domain, with the rest obtained from reference TRBV5-6 and TRBJ2-1, is as follows: DAGVTQSPTHLIKTRGQQVTLRCSPKSGHDTVSWYQQALGQGPQFIFQYYEEEERQRGNFPDRFSGHQFPNYSSELNVNALLLGDSALYLCASSLGENDEQFFGPGTRLTVL.

About this clonotype: Just one base apart from a much larger clone, this may be a read error. This rearrangement joins TRBV12-3 or TRBV12-4 to TRBJ1-4; a possible D gene is TRBD1 (6 bases). The V and J ends lost 5 bases and 3 bases respectively, with 13 bases between them. This CDR3 spans 15 amino acids. Written as DNA, the CDR3 is TGTGCCAGCAGTGAAGGACAGTCAGCTAATGAAAAACTGTTTTTT. Translation gives CASSEGQSANEKLFF.

A note on this clonotype: This may be a read error: a much more frequent sequence differs by one nucleotide. The rearrangement uses TRBV29-1 and TRBJ2-7; 8 bases match TRBD2. The CDR3 is made up of 14 amino acids. Germline CDR1 reads SQVTM; CDR2 reads ANQGSEA. The V and J ends lost 8 bases and 8 bases, in that order; junction bases with no gene match: 17. CDR3 DNA: TGCAGCTTCGGGAGGGGGTTCCTTACCGACAAGCAGTACTTC. Its translation: CSFGRGFLTDKQYF.

As concerns this clonotype: At one of its ends the junction is not consistent with the germline gene, which may arise from a read error. This rearrangement joins TRBV11-2 to TRBJ2-5; 7 bases fit TRBD2. Judging by the DNA end, TRBJ2-1 fits better; the J call may be wrong. Germline V lookup: CDR1 SGHAT, CDR2 FQNNGV. The CDR3 length is 14 residues. CDR3 amino acids: CAGSPGRAQETQFF. The CDR3 DNA reads as TGTGCCGGCAGCCCTGGGAGGGCTCAAGAGACCCAGTTCTTC.

The genes are TRBV11-2 and TRBJ1-6; unclear D gene. CDR1 is SGHAT, CDR2 FQNNGV, per germline. The CDR3 has 14 amino acids. Trimming took off 10 bases at V and 6 bases at J, with 16 bases between the two ends. The CDR3 spells CATQITHGNSPLHF. Written as DNA, the CDR3 is TGTGCCACACAAATCACGCACGGTAATTCACCCCTCCACTTT.

This chain connects TRBV5-4 to TRBJ2-3, with D uncertain. The CDR3 is 16 residues long. From germline, CDR1 is SGHNT and CDR2 YYREEE (reference sequence). With 1 base removed from V and 0 bases from J, the gap between germline ends came to 12 bases. CDR3 in amino acids: CASSLREYPSTDTQYF. DNA of the CDR3: TGTGCCAGCAGCTTGCGCGAGTACCCTAGCACAGATACGCAGTATTTT.

Regarding this clonotype: A much larger clone differs from this one at a single base, so this may be a read error. The chain carries TRBV12-3 or TRBV12-4 and TRBJ2-5; D is perhaps TRBD2 (6 bases). The CDR3 is 11 amino acids. Trimming shortened V by 6 bases and J by 7 bases, and 9 bases separated the two germline ends. The CDR3 loop reads CASRGLRTQYF. The CDR3, as DNA: TGTGCCAGCAGGGGACTGAGGACCCAGTACTTC.

For this clonotype: An end of the junction does not agree with germline; a read error may underlie this. The chain joins TRBV11-2 to TRBJ2-2; 11 bases match TRBD2. This CDR3 has 16 residues. The germline V gene encodes CDR1 SGHAT and CDR2 FQNNGV. CDR3 sequence: CASSRATSGISGELLF. In DNA form, the CDR3 reads TGTGCCAGCAGTCGAGCGACTAGCGGGATCTCTGGGGAGCTGCTTTTT.

Regarding this clonotype: This sequence may be a read error, since a much larger clone differs from it by one base. The chain couples TRBV29-1 to TRBJ1-2; D is uncertain. The CDR3 totals 10 residues. The germline CDR1 and CDR2 sequences are SQVTM and ANQGSEA. V was pared by 3 bases and J by 7 bases, with 6 bases between. The CDR3 DNA reads TGCAGCGTTGATCTTTGTGGCTACACCTTC. Its protein product is CSVDLCGYTF.

This clonotype was picked up many times. The chain carries TRBV6-6 and TRBJ1-2; no clear D gene. Germline assignment: CDR1 MNHNY and CDR2 SVGAGI (reference sequence). V was pared by 7 bases and J by 1 base, with 10 bases between. The CDR3 consists of 13 residues. This CDR3 reads CASTTLLNYGYTF. The CDR3 bases are TGTGCCAGCACGACCCTGCTTAACTATGGCTACACCTTC.

This clonotype has a handful of counts. The junction and the germline gene differ at one end; a read error may be behind it. The chain has TRBV4-1 and TRBJ2-7; 8 positions match TRBD2. The CDR3 has 16 amino acids. Germline CDR1 and CDR2: MGHRA and YSYEKL. The CDR3 loop is CASSLTERLASYEQHF. CDR3 DNA: TGCGCCAGCAGCCTAACTGAAAGACTAGCGTCCTACGAGCAGCACTTC.

The chain joins TRBV5-1 to TRBJ1-1; 7 bases agree with TRBD1. J gave up 7 bases and V 4 bases, and 13 bases lay outside the gene matches. This CDR3 contains 15 residues. Germline V gene data show CDR1 as SGHRS and CDR2 as YFSETQ. CDR3 loop: CASSPTDRDGSEAFF. DNA for the CDR3: TGCGCCAGCAGCCCAACCGACAGGGATGGCAGTGAAGCTTTCTTT.

This chain joins TRBV6-1 and TRBJ1-3; no clear D. The CDR3 extends over 15 amino acids. The germline V and J ends were trimmed by 7 bases and 3 bases, with 16 bases remaining between them. Per the germline V gene, CDR1 is MNHNS and CDR2 is SASEGT. Here the CDR3 reads CASTEGWAVGNTIYF. In nucleotides, the CDR3 is TGTGCCAGCACAGAAGGGTGGGCAGTTGGAAACACCATATATTTT.

In regard to this clonotype: A read error may account for a junction end that differs from germline. V and J are TRBV14 and TRBJ1-2, with TRBD1 as a possible D gene (6 bases). The V gene's germline CDR1 is SGHDN and CDR2 FVKESK. This CDR3 is built from 17 residues. In nucleotides, the CDR3 is TGTGCCAGCAGCCAAGAATCCGGGACACACATCCTGGGCGGCTACGCCTTC. Translation: CASSQESGTHILGGYAF.

Comments on this clonotype: With a much larger clone just one base away, this may be a read error. The chain has TRBV6-6 and TRBJ2-7, with TRBD1 as a possible D gene (5 bases). CDR1 is MNHNY and CDR2 is SVGAGI in the germline V gene (reference sequence). The length of the CDR3 is 15 residues. Trimming cost V 2 bases and J 3 bases, with 14 bases left between them. The CDR3 sequence is CASSYLDSGDYEQYF. CDR3 sequence (DNA): TGTGCCAGCAGTTACCTCGACAGTGGTGACTACGAGCAGTACTTC.

This clonotype came up many times. The chain is built from TRBV29-1 and TRBJ2-1, with 14 bases lining up with TRBD2. The CDR3 has 16 amino acids. V lost 5 bases and J lost 0; bases outside the gene matches: 3. Germline V gene lookup returns CDR1 SQVTM and CDR2 ANQGSEA. The CDR3 here is CSVHGTSGSSYNEQFF. CDR3 bases: TGCAGCGTTCACGGGACTAGCGGGAGCTCCTACAATGAGCAGTTCTTC.

Details on this clonotype: One junction end disagrees with the germline gene, perhaps due to a read error. The chain uses TRBV12-3 or TRBV12-4 and TRBJ2-7; no firm D call. The CDR3 is made up of 14 amino acids. In DNA, the CDR3 is TGCGTCAGCAGTTCCCTATTGGGCCTTTACGGGCAGTACTTC. Translated: CVSSSLLGLYGQYF.

About this clonotype itself: Germline is not matched at one junction end, which may reflect a read error. The genes are TRBV6-5 and TRBJ2-7; D is ambiguous. There are 13 residues in the CDR3. Per germline, CDR1 MNHEY and CDR2 SVGAGI. The CDR3 region has the DNA TGTGTCAGCAGTTCCCCCAGGTCCTACGAGCAGTACTTC. It codes for CVSSSPRSYEQYF.

Remarks on this clonotype: A much larger clone lies one base from this, so it may be a read error. The chain joins TRBV6-2 or TRBV6-3 to TRBJ2-1, with a weak D call TRBD2 (6 bases). There are 12 residues in the CDR3. V was cut by 7 bases and J by 10 bases, with 14 bases left in between. The germline CDR1 and CDR2 sequences are MNHEY and SVGEGT. The CDR3: CASTGDSYEQFF. CDR3 DNA: TGTGCCAGCACCGGGGACTCCTACGAGCAGTTCTTC.

As to this clonotype: Being one base from a much bigger clone, this may be a read error. CDR3 protein: CASSQLAGGLGELFF. For the CDR3, the DNA is TGCGCCAGCAGCCAACTAGCGGGAGGGCTCGGGGAGCTGTTTTTT. The chain couples TRBV4-3 to TRBJ2-2; TRBD2 matches 12 bases. Germline values: CDR1 LGHNA, CDR2 YSLEER. With 2 bases clipped from V and 7 bases from J, the junction kept 2 bases outside the gene matches. This CDR3 is 15 amino acids long.